The rows below give T cell receptor beta chains drawn from one sample of a study of blood T cell repertoires in COVID-19. Here immunoSEQ multiplex PCR was the method, and the copy in TCRdb shows in-frame clones only, minus some. The table lists roughly 100,000 clones, about 81% of them singletons, with 4.1% in the top ten. Material: peripheral blood. All receptors come from a man between 60 and 70 years old with acute or convalescent COVID-19. Each CDR3 is given with its conserved first and last residue. D genes are given only for firm matches. Clone size is shown for a subset of rows, as once, few, many or a class of expanded clone.

d_call: NA
clone_size: NA
j_call: TRBJ1-5
v_call: TRBV5-8
cdr3_aa: CASRDYSNQPQHF
cdr3_nt: TGTGCCAGCAGGGACTATAGCAATCAGCCCCAGCATTTT

d_call: TRBD2
clone_size: NA
j_call: TRBJ2-1
v_call: TRBV6-2/TRBV6-3
cdr3_aa: CASSYQAGGYEQFF
cdr3_nt: TGTGCCAGCAGTTACCAGGCGGGGGGGTATGAGCAGTTCTTC

d_call: TRBD1
clone_size: once
j_call: TRBJ1-2
v_call: TRBV11-2
cdr3_aa: CASSLERDRGRYGYTF
cdr3_nt: TGTGCCAGCAGCTTAGAACGGGACAGGGGGCGGTATGGCTACACCTTC

d_call: NA
clone_size: NA
j_call: TRBJ1-1
v_call: TRBV5-6
cdr3_aa: CASSQPFQRDNTEAFF
cdr3_nt: TGTGCCAGCAGCCAACCTTTCCAGCGAGATAACACTGAAGCTTTCTTT

d_call: NA
clone_size: NA
j_call: TRBJ2-3
v_call: TRBV6-2/TRBV6-3
cdr3_aa: CASSRQGPRVTDTQYF
cdr3_nt: TGTGCCAGCAGCCGGCAGGGGCCCAGGGTGACAGATACGCAGTATTTT

d_call: TRBD1
clone_size: NA
j_call: TRBJ1-2
v_call: TRBV30
cdr3_aa: CAWSLGQNGYTF
cdr3_nt: TGTGCCTGGAGTTTGGGACAGAATGGCTACACCTTC

d_call: TRBD2
clone_size: NA
j_call: TRBJ2-1
v_call: TRBV18
cdr3_aa: CASSPLVAGGFEQFF
cdr3_nt: TGTGCCAGCTCACCACTGGTAGCGGGAGGGTTTGAGCAGTTCTTC

d_call: TRBD2
clone_size: NA
j_call: TRBJ2-1
v_call: TRBV7-2
cdr3_aa: CASSQGFSGISYNEQFF
cdr3_nt: TGTGCCAGCAGTCAAGGGTTTAGCGGGATTAGTTACAATGAGCAGTTCTTC

d_call: TRBD2
clone_size: NA
j_call: TRBJ2-2
v_call: TRBV5-6
cdr3_aa: CASISGLGGTGELFF
cdr3_nt: TGTGCCAGCATTTCGGGACTAGGGGGGACCGGGGAGCTGTTTTTT

d_call: NA
clone_size: NA
j_call: TRBJ2-7
v_call: TRBV5-8
cdr3_aa: CASSFGQLYEQYF
cdr3_nt: TGTGCCAGCAGCTTCGGACAGCTCTACGAGCAGTACTTC

d_call: NA
clone_size: NA
j_call: TRBJ1-2
v_call: TRBV6-5
cdr3_aa: CASTEGGAGGYTF
cdr3_nt: TGTGCCAGCACCGAAGGGGGGGCTGGAGGCTACACCTTC

d_call: NA
clone_size: once
j_call: TRBJ2-7
v_call: TRBV11-2
cdr3_aa: CASSLDSRSGVLYF
cdr3_nt: TGTGCCAGCAGCTTAGATTCGAGGTCCGGAGTTCTGTACTTC

d_call: TRBD1
clone_size: NA
j_call: TRBJ1-2
v_call: TRBV6-5
cdr3_aa: CASLPHRGRGYTF
cdr3_nt: TGTGCCAGCTTACCACACAGGGGGAGGGGCTACACCTTC

d_call: NA
clone_size: few
j_call: TRBJ1-1
v_call: TRBV24-1
cdr3_aa: CATSDSMRAGTEAFF
cdr3_nt: TGTGCCACCAGTGATTCGATGCGGGCGGGCACTGAAGCTTTCTTT

d_call: TRBD1
clone_size: NA
j_call: TRBJ2-2
v_call: TRBV7-2
cdr3_aa: CASSPNRGQELFF
cdr3_nt: TGTGCCAGCAGCCCCAACAGGGGCCAAGAGCTGTTTTTT

d_call: TRBD2
clone_size: NA
j_call: TRBJ2-1
v_call: TRBV11-3
cdr3_aa: CASSLEGLAAGKVYDNEQFF
cdr3_nt: TGTGCCAGCAGCTTAGAGGGTCTAGCGGCGGGTAAGGTCTACGACAATGAGCAGTTCTTC

d_call: NA
clone_size: few
j_call: TRBJ1-1
v_call: TRBV7-9
cdr3_aa: CASSLDLFTEAFF
cdr3_nt: TGTGCCAGCAGCTTAGATCTGTTCACTGAAGCTTTCTTT

d_call: NA
clone_size: NA
j_call: TRBJ2-3
v_call: TRBV27
cdr3_aa: CASSLKFITDTQYF
cdr3_nt: TGTGCCAGCAGTTTAAAATTTATCACAGATACGCAGTATTTT

d_call: NA
clone_size: NA
j_call: TRBJ1-4
v_call: TRBV6-6
cdr3_aa: CATRVQATNEKLFF
cdr3_nt: TGTGCCACCCGTGTCCAGGCAACTAATGAAAAACTGTTTTTT

d_call: TRBD2
clone_size: NA
j_call: TRBJ2-5
v_call: TRBV30
cdr3_aa: CAWSGWGLAGGRETQYF
cdr3_nt: TGTGCCTGGAGCGGTTGGGGACTAGCGGGGGGGCGAGAGACCCAGTACTTC

d_call: NA
clone_size: NA
j_call: TRBJ1-4
v_call: TRBV15
cdr3_aa: CATSTTDRSEKLFF
cdr3_nt: TGTGCCACCAGCACGACGGACAGAAGTGAAAAACTGTTTTTT

d_call: NA
clone_size: NA
j_call: TRBJ1-1
v_call: TRBV7-8
cdr3_aa: CASSLGAANTEAFF
cdr3_nt: TGTGCCAGCAGCTTAGGGGCAGCGAACACTGAAGCTTTCTTT

d_call: NA
clone_size: NA
j_call: TRBJ1-2
v_call: TRBV7-9
cdr3_aa: CASSQRDGEGYGYTF
cdr3_nt: TGTGCCAGCAGCCAACGGGACGGGGAGGGCTATGGCTACACCTTC

d_call: NA
clone_size: NA
j_call: TRBJ1-2
v_call: TRBV7-8
cdr3_aa: CASSLPDYNYGYTF
cdr3_nt: TGTGCCAGCAGCTTACCCGACTATAACTATGGCTACACCTTC

d_call: NA
clone_size: NA
j_call: TRBJ1-1
v_call: TRBV19
cdr3_aa: CASSMSGGSTEAFF
cdr3_nt: TGTGCCAGTAGTATGTCGGGGGGCAGCACTGAAGCTTTCTTT

d_call: NA
clone_size: NA
j_call: TRBJ1-3
v_call: TRBV6-5
cdr3_aa: CASTVTGVENTIYF
cdr3_nt: TGTGCCAGCACTGTGACAGGCGTTGAAAACACCATATATTTT

d_call: TRBD1
clone_size: NA
j_call: TRBJ1-4
v_call: TRBV29-1
cdr3_aa: CSVARDRDEKLFF
cdr3_nt: TGCAGCGTTGCCCGGGACAGGGATGAAAAACTGTTTTTT

d_call: TRBD1
clone_size: NA
j_call: TRBJ2-7
v_call: TRBV27
cdr3_aa: CASRPFGTGRYEQYF
cdr3_nt: TGTGCCAGCAGACCCTTCGGGACAGGGCGGTACGAGCAGTACTTC

d_call: NA
clone_size: few
j_call: TRBJ2-1
v_call: TRBV24-1
cdr3_aa: CATSGFTVGGDEQFF
cdr3_nt: TGTGCCACCAGTGGCTTCACCGTTGGAGGCGATGAGCAGTTCTTC

d_call: NA
clone_size: once
j_call: TRBJ2-1
v_call: TRBV20-1
cdr3_aa: CSASYPGGGYEQFF
cdr3_nt: TGCAGTGCTAGTTACCCTGGGGGGGGCTATGAGCAGTTCTTC

d_call: TRBD1
clone_size: NA
j_call: TRBJ1-6
v_call: TRBV5-1
cdr3_aa: CASSLGGQGGSSPLHF
cdr3_nt: TGCGCCAGCAGCTTGGGCGGACAGGGGGGTAGTTCACCCCTCCACTTT

d_call: NA
clone_size: NA
j_call: TRBJ2-5
v_call: TRBV5-1
cdr3_aa: CASSRDSGETQYF
cdr3_nt: TGCGCCAGCAGTAGGGACTCCGGGGAGACCCAGTACTTC

d_call: TRBD1
clone_size: NA
j_call: TRBJ2-2
v_call: TRBV12-3/TRBV12-4
cdr3_aa: CASRTGTTGELFF
cdr3_nt: TGTGCCAGTCGGACAGGAACCACCGGGGAGCTGTTTTTT

d_call: NA
clone_size: NA
j_call: TRBJ1-3
v_call: TRBV18
cdr3_aa: CASSPNPGQGRNTIYF
cdr3_nt: TGTGCCAGCTCGCCCAATCCGGGGCAGGGGAGAAACACCATATATTTT

d_call: NA
clone_size: NA
j_call: TRBJ2-1
v_call: TRBV2
cdr3_aa: CASSVIRTLNEQFF
cdr3_nt: TGTGCCAGCAGTGTGATTCGCACTCTCAATGAGCAGTTCTTC